The rows below give T cell receptor beta chains drawn from one sample of a study of OX40 agonist ivuxolimab in advanced cancers. Assay: immunoSEQ multiplex PCR; the TCRdb copy retains only in-frame clones and omits some. The top ten hold approximately 0.63% of the sample, which has 95,000 to 120,000 clones, less than 95% seen once. This sample comprised CD4+ or CD8+ T cells sorted from blood, obtained in a trial of the OX40 agonist ivuxolimab. The receptors were gathered from an adult with an advanced solid tumor such as melanoma, head and neck, liver or kidney cancer. The CDR3 runs from the conserved cysteine through the conserved F or W. The D gene is left open where the match is weak. Clone size is shown for a subset of rows, as once, few, many or a class of expanded clone.

d_gene	j_gene	v_gene	abundance	CDR3nt	CDR3aa
-	TRBJ1-5	TRBV30	few	TGTGCCTGGAAGCAGAAGGCAGGCAATCAGCCCCAGCATTTT	CAWKQKAGNQPQHF
-	TRBJ1-2	TRBV5-4	-	TGTGCCAGCAGCCCCCTGGGGGTGTTAGATGGCTACACCTTC	CASSPLGVLDGYTF
TRBD1	TRBJ2-2	TRBV18	-	TGTGCCAGCTCATCGGGACAGGTCACCGGGGAGCTGTTTTTT	CASSSGQVTGELFF
-	TRBJ2-7	TRBV10-3	-	TGTGCCATCAGTGAGCTGACCTACGAGCAGTACTTC	CAISELTYEQYF
-	TRBJ1-3	TRBV18	-	TGTGCCAGCTCACCACCGGCAGGGGTAGGAAACACCATATATTTT	CASSPPAGVGNTIYF
TRBD2	TRBJ2-3	TRBV18	-	TGTGCCAGCTCACCACTTAGCGGGGGGAGCACAGATACGCAGTATTTT	CASSPLSGGSTDTQYF
TRBD2	TRBJ2-5	TRBV7-6	once	TGTGCCAGCACCCCGCTGGGACTAGCGGGAGGGCCGGGGGAGACCCAGTACTTC	CASTPLGLAGGPGETQYF
-	TRBJ2-7	TRBV18	few	TGTGCCAGCTCACCATTAGGGAATGAGCAGTACTTC	CASSPLGNEQYF
-	TRBJ1-3	TRBV13	-	TGTGCCAGCAGCTTTAGGAGTAGCGGAAACACCATATATTTT	CASSFRSSGNTIYF
TRBD2	TRBJ2-3	TRBV6-1	-	TGTGCCAGCAGTGCCTTTAGCGGGGGGGCCAGTGGCACAGATACGCAGTATTTT	CASSAFSGGASGTDTQYF
-	TRBJ2-7	TRBV2	-	TGTGCCAGCAGTTATATCCCGGGACAGGGGCTAGCGGGAGTAAATCAGCAGTACTTC	CASSYIPGQGLAGVNQQYF
TRBD1	TRBJ1-2	TRBV5-6	-	TGTGCCAGCAGCTTGGGCGGGGCAGGGGGAATATATGGCTACACCTTC	CASSLGGAGGIYGYTF
-	TRBJ1-3	TRBV5-1	once	TGCGCCAGCAGCTTGGGGGACCGGGATGGAAACACCATATATTTT	CASSLGDRDGNTIYF
TRBD1	TRBJ2-7	TRBV4-1	once	TGCGCCAGCAGCTTCCAATACAGGGGCGAGCAGTACTTC	CASSFQYRGEQYF
-	TRBJ2-7	TRBV25-1	-	TGTGCCAGCAGTGAGTACAGGTCCCCCTACGAGCAGTACTTC	CASSEYRSPYEQYF
-	TRBJ1-4	TRBV5-4	-	TGTGCCAGCAGCACCGCAGGGGTCCCTAATGAAAAACTGTTTTTT	CASSTAGVPNEKLFF
TRBD1	TRBJ1-4	TRBV2	-	TGTGCCAGCAGTAAACAGGGGCTCGGAGAAAAACTGTTTTTT	CASSKQGLGEKLFF
-	TRBJ2-7	TRBV27	-	TGTGCCAGCAGTTCGGGGCAGGGGCTATACGAGCAGTACTTC	CASSSGQGLYEQYF
-	TRBJ2-1	TRBV14	-	TGTGCCAGCAGTCGGCGGGGTTACAATGAGCAGTTCTTC	CASSRRGYNEQFF
-	TRBJ2-1	TRBV10-3	-	TGTGCCATCGGGGCAGAGAGAGGCAATGAGCAGTTCTTC	CAIGAERGNEQFF
-	TRBJ1-1	TRBV11-3	-	TGTGCCAGCAGCTCCCACTTAGCAGGGGTGAACACTGAAGCTTTCTTT	CASSSHLAGVNTEAFF
TRBD1	TRBJ2-7	TRBV5-5	-	TGTGCCAGCAGCTTGGAGTACGGACAGGGTCGTTACGAGCAGTACTTC	CASSLEYGQGRYEQYF
-	TRBJ1-1	TRBV9	-	TGTGCCAGCAGCGTAGTGGGCCAGAACACTGAAGCTTTCTTT	CASSVVGQNTEAFF
TRBD1	TRBJ2-5	TRBV7-9	-	TGTGCCAGCAGCGCACAGGGGGCAGAGACCCAGTACTTC	CASSAQGAETQYF
-	TRBJ2-1	TRBV7-2	-	TGTGCCAGCAGCTTAGAAGGCCATGAGCAGTTCTTC	CASSLEGHEQFF
-	TRBJ2-3	TRBV14	-	TGTGCCAGCAGCCAAGGTCTGGTCTACGATACGCAGTATTTT	CASSQGLVYDTQYF
TRBD1	TRBJ1-4	TRBV6-1	-	TGTGCCAGCAGTGAAGGCAGGGGGCTGGAACTGTTTTTT	CASSEGRGLELFF
-	TRBJ1-5	TRBV2	few	TGTGCCAGCTCTGGCCACAATCAGCCCCAGCATTTT	CASSGHNQPQHF
-	TRBJ2-6	TRBV7-2	-	TGTGCCAGCAGCTTAGTTTGGTCGGGGGCCAACGTCCTGACTTTC	CASSLVWSGANVLTF
TRBD1	TRBJ2-1	TRBV25-1	-	TGTGCCAGCAGCCACGGACAGGGGCAGTTCTTC	CASSHGQGQFF
-	TRBJ1-3	TRBV5-1	-	TGCGCCAGCAGCTTGGCTCTCTCTGACTCTGGAAACACCATATATTTT	CASSLALSDSGNTIYF
TRBD1	TRBJ2-5	TRBV5-1	-	TGCGCCAGCAGAATGACAGGGACGGAGACCCAGTACTTC	CASRMTGTETQYF
TRBD1	TRBJ1-2	TRBV9	-	TGTGCCAGCAGCGTAATGGGACAGCCCAAGGACGGCTACACCTTC	CASSVMGQPKDGYTF
-	TRBJ2-6	TRBV7-9	-	TGTGCCAGCAGTGGATCCCTCTCTGGGGCCAACGTCCTGACTTTC	CASSGSLSGANVLTF
TRBD1	TRBJ2-1	TRBV6-1	-	TGTGCCAGCAGTCCCGGACAGGGCCCCTACAATGAGCAGTTCTTC	CASSPGQGPYNEQFF
TRBD1	TRBJ2-5	TRBV10-1	-	TGCGCCAGCAGTGAAAGCCGGGGACAGGGAAAAGAGACCCAGTACTTC	CASSESRGQGKETQYF
TRBD1	TRBJ1-5	TRBV6-6	once	TGTGCCAGCAGGAGCCGGGACAGGGATCAGCCCCAGCATTTT	CASRSRDRDQPQHF
-	TRBJ1-2	TRBV10-3	-	TGTGCCATCAGTGAGTCGAGGGACATTGGCTACACCTTC	CAISESRDIGYTF
-	TRBJ2-7	TRBV5-4	-	TGTGCCAGCAGCTTCGGGGGGCGGTTGGAGCAGTACTTC	CASSFGGRLEQYF
-	TRBJ1-1	TRBV6-1	-	TGTGCCAGCCGTACCGACCCGACAGCCACTGAAGCTTTCTTT	CASRTDPTATEAFF
TRBD1	TRBJ2-1	TRBV5-3	-	TGTGCCAGAAGTCGGGACAGGACCTCCTACAATGAGCAGTTCTTC	CARSRDRTSYNEQFF
-	TRBJ2-1	TRBV5-5	-	TGTGCCAGCAGCTTGGGGAGGGACAATGAGCAGTTCTTC	CASSLGRDNEQFF
-	TRBJ2-7	TRBV4-2	-	TGTGCCAGCAGCCTCGGAGGATCCTCCTACGAGCAGTACTTC	CASSLGGSSYEQYF
-	TRBJ1-3	TRBV5-6	-	TGTGCCAGCAGCCCTTACGACAGGCGCTCTGGAAACACCATATATTTT	CASSPYDRRSGNTIYF
TRBD2	TRBJ2-1	TRBV5-5	-	TGTGCCAGCAGCTTGTCGGGGGGAGCAAATGAGCAGTTCTTC	CASSLSGGANEQFF
-	TRBJ2-5	TRBV19	-	TGTGCCAGTACCCTAGGTCCCGGGACCCAGTACTTC	CASTLGPGTQYF
-	TRBJ2-5	TRBV27	-	TGTGCCAGCAGTTTACGTAGGACGGCTGAGACCCAGTACTTC	CASSLRRTAETQYF
-	TRBJ1-2	TRBV27	few	TGTGCCAGCAGTTCGAGGGACACCTATGGCTACACCTTC	CASSSRDTYGYTF
-	TRBJ1-6	TRBV9	-	TGTGCCAGCAGCGTAGCACAGCTTAATTCACCCCTCCACTTT	CASSVAQLNSPLHF
-	TRBJ2-2	TRBV19	-	TGTGCCAGTAAAACCGGGACGGACACCGGGGAGCTGTTTTTT	CASKTGTDTGELFF
TRBD2	TRBJ2-3	TRBV10-1	once	TGCGCCAGCAGTGAAAACCCGACTAGCCGAACAGATACGCAGTATTTT	CASSENPTSRTDTQYF
-	TRBJ1-2	TRBV30	-	TGTGCCTGGAGTGTACGTCAGTCTGGCGGCTACACCTTC	CAWSVRQSGGYTF
TRBD1	TRBJ2-7	TRBV29-1	-	TGCAGCGTTGAGTCGGACAGGGGCTACGAGCAGTACTTC	CSVESDRGYEQYF
TRBD2	TRBJ2-5	TRBV5-6	-	TGTGCCAGCAGCTTGAATGGGGGGGAGGAGACCCAGTACTTC	CASSLNGGEETQYF
TRBD2	TRBJ2-1	TRBV7-9	-	TGTGCCAGCAGCAGACCGGGACTAGCGGGAGTATCAGATGAGCAGTTCTTC	CASSRPGLAGVSDEQFF
TRBD1	TRBJ2-7	TRBV19	-	TGTGCCAGTAAAGGGACAGGTCTCTACGAGCAGTACTTC	CASKGTGLYEQYF
-	TRBJ2-6	TRBV30	-	TGTGCCTGCACCGGGAACTCTGGGGCCAACGTCCTGACTTTC	CACTGNSGANVLTF
TRBD1	TRBJ2-7	TRBV7-9	once	TGTGCCAGCAGCGGTGGGACAGGATCCTCCTACGAGCAGTACTTC	CASSGGTGSSYEQYF
TRBD2	TRBJ2-1	TRBV6-1	-	TGTGCCAACAGGGCTAGCGGGAATACCAATGAGCAGTTCTTC	CANRASGNTNEQFF
TRBD2	TRBJ2-4	TRBV18	-	TGTGCCAGCTCACCAATGGAGGGAGGGTCTATTCAGTACTTC	CASSPMEGGSIQYF